The 25 T cell receptor beta chains given below trace back to one sample, sequenced in a study of neurological immune-mediated disorders. Each CDR3 protein is one row after TCRdb ran MiXCR on the 5' RACE reads. The repertoire has 50,000 or so distinct CDR3 sequences, around 4% of them found once; the top ten carry 1.5% to 2%. Sequenced sample: PBMCs. The receptors come from a man under 40 with multiple sclerosis.

Many counts were recorded for this clonotype. The rearrangement uses TRBV20-1 and TRBJ2-5; D is unresolved. Trimming pared 2 bases from V and 0 bases from J, leaving 7 bases between. The germline CDR1 and CDR2 sequences are DFQATT and SNEGSKA (reference sequence). The CDR3 extends over 13 amino acids. The CDR3 DNA is TGCAGTGCTAGAACGGGCTACCAAGAGACCCAGTACTTC. This encodes CSARTGYQETQYF.

There are many counts of this clonotype. This chain uses TRBV6-6 with TRBJ2-7; 9 positions agree with TRBD1. CDR3 length: 15 residues. The V and J ends lost 4 bases and 5 bases, in that order; junction bases with no gene match: 9. Germline V CDR1 and CDR2: MNHNY, SVGAGI (reference sequence). CDR3: CASSSGTGIRHEQYF. The CDR3 coding sequence is TGTGCCAGCAGTTCCGGGACAGGGATTCGCCACGAGCAGTACTTC.

This clonotype was seen ten or more times. This chain joins TRBV6-1 and TRBJ2-1; TRBD1 might be the D (6 bases). The V end was cut by 4 bases, the J end by 7 bases, with 14 bases between. The CDR3 contains 14 residues. Germline V gene data show CDR1 as MNHNS and CDR2 as SASEGT. The CDR3: CASSVWKGVNEQFF. DNA of the CDR3: TGTGCCAGCAGTGTGTGGAAGGGGGTTAATGAGCAGTTCTTC.

This clonotype has at least ten counts. The chain recombines TRBV10-3 with TRBJ2-5, with D possibly matching TRBD1 (5 bases). Trimming removed 3 bases from V and 5 bases from J, with 16 bases in between. The CDR3 runs to 15 residues. The germline gives CDR1 ENHRY, CDR2 SYGVKD. CDR3 protein: CAISEGVVQGETQYF. For the CDR3, the DNA is TGTGCCATCAGTGAAGGGGTAGTTCAGGGCGAGACCCAGTACTTC.

This clonotype was found many times. The chain recombines TRBV12-3 or TRBV12-4 with TRBJ1-2; 7 nucleotides match TRBD1. This CDR3 is 14 amino acids long. Trimming took 5 bases from V and 8 from J; bases not matched to a gene: 11. DNA of the CDR3: TGTGCCAGCAGTATCACGGGACAGTTTTTCGGCTACACCTTC. Protein: CASSITGQFFGYTF.

This clonotype was counted many times. The chain has TRBV5-1 and TRBJ2-7, with TRBD1 matching 9 bases. From germline, CDR1 is SGHRS and CDR2 YFSETQ. Losses at the gene ends were 5 bases for V and 2 bases for J; bases not matched to a gene: 5. The CDR3 covers 14 residues. DNA of the CDR3: TGCGCCAGCAGACTCGGGACAGGGCCCTACGAGCAGTACTTC. Protein sequence: CASRLGTGPYEQYF.

The chain employs TRBV30 and TRBJ2-5; 12 bases match TRBD2. CDR3 length equals 16 residues. Germline CDR1 and CDR2: GTSNPN and SVGIG (reference sequence). Germline trimming cut 0 bases from V and 4 bases from J; bases unmatched to any gene: 6. For the CDR3, the DNA is TGTGCCTGGAGTGTAGGACTAGCGGGGCGGGGAGAGACCCAGTACTTC. The encoded protein is CAWSVGLAGRGETQYF.

This clonotype has at least ten counts. V gene TRBV12-3 or TRBV12-4 combines with J gene TRBJ2-1; 7 nucleotides line up with TRBD2. Unmatched junction bases numbered 7, after V lost 5 bases and J lost 9 bases. The CDR3 contains 13 residues. DNA of the CDR3: TGTGCCAGCAGTGGCGGGAGCTCTATTGAGCAGTTCTTC. This gives the protein CASSGGSSIEQFF.

This clonotype occurred many times. The junction and the germline gene differ at one end; a read error may be behind it. The chain combines TRBV3-1 with TRBJ2-7; D may be TRBD1 or TRBD2 (5 bases each). The CDR3 consists of 14 residues. From germline, CDR1 is LGHDT and CDR2 YNNKEL (reference sequence). The CDR3 region has the DNA TGTGCCAGCAGCCACGGGGCGAGGGCTCAGCTAAAGAACTTC. The encoded protein is CASSHGARAQLKNF.

In this sample, this clonotype turned up many times. The J gene is TRBJ2-7, the V gene TRBV29-1; D not certain. The CDR3 contains 14 residues. The germline CDR1 and CDR2 sequences are SQVTM and ANQGSEA. V was clipped by 1 base and J by 6 bases, with 16 bases between them. CDR3 bases: TGCAGCGTTGAAGTCAGTCGGCCGACGTCCGAGCAGTACTTC. This encodes CSVEVSRPTSEQYF.

This clonotype has at least ten counts. The chain uses TRBV11-1 and TRBJ2-1; no clear D gene. From germline, CDR1 is SGHAT and CDR2 FQDESV (reference sequence). Trimming took 4 bases from V and 10 from J, leaving 17 bases between them. This CDR3 comprises 14 residues. DNA of the CDR3: TGTGCCAGCAGCTCCCAGGCGAACATCATGGAGCAGTTCTTC. Encoded protein: CASSSQANIMEQFF.

CDR3: CAWSVFTGYGYTF. In DNA form, the CDR3 reads TGTGCCTGGAGTGTCTTTACAGGATATGGCTACACCTTC. This chain connects TRBV30 to TRBJ1-2; TRBD1 might be the D (5 bases). V dropped 0 bases and J dropped 5 bases, with 10 bases sitting between them. This CDR3 has 13 amino acids. The germline gives CDR1 GTSNPN, CDR2 SVGIG (reference sequence).

The table lists this clonotype with many counts. An end of the junction differs from the germline gene, which may be a read error. The V call is TRBV2, the J call TRBJ1-5; TRBD1 aligns across 7 bases. The CDR3 runs to 14 residues. The germline CDR1 and CDR2 sequences are SNHLY and FYNNEI. CDR3 sequence: CASSEEGGWQPQNF. The CDR3 DNA is TGTGCCAGCAGTGAAGAAGGGGGCTGGCAGCCCCAGAATTTT.

This clonotype has ten or more counts. The rearrangement joins TRBV20-1 to TRBJ2-7; 13 bases are shared with TRBD2. Germline values: CDR1 DFQATT, CDR2 SNEGSKA (reference sequence). The trim removed 3 bases at V and 4 bases at J, leaving 6 bases unmatched. CDR3 size: 15 residues. The CDR3 sequence: CSARRSLAGGYEQYF. DNA for the CDR3: TGCAGTGCTAGGCGGTCACTAGCGGGAGGGTACGAGCAGTACTTC.

This rearrangement joins TRBV6-6 to TRBJ2-7; 12 bases agree with TRBD2. The V gene's germline CDR1 is MNHNY and CDR2 SVGAGI (reference sequence). The CDR3 loop spans 16 amino acids. J lost 3 bases, V lost 4 bases, and 7 bases had no gene match. CDR3 in amino acids: CASSSPTTSGGYEQYF. The CDR3 nucleotides are TGTGCCAGCAGTTCTCCGACGACTAGCGGGGGCTACGAGCAGTACTTC.

This clonotype has ten or more counts. The chain has TRBV7-9 and TRBJ2-6; D ambiguous. With 5 bases removed from V and 0 bases from J, the gap between germline ends came to 11 bases. Germline-derived CDR1 and CDR2 are SEHNR and FQNEAQ (reference sequence). The CDR3 has 16 amino acids. CDR3: CASSAPGISGANVLTF. The CDR3 nucleotides read TGTGCCAGCAGCGCCCCAGGAATCTCTGGGGCCAACGTCCTGACTTTC.

At least ten counts were recorded for this clonotype. J is TRBJ2-5 and V is TRBV20-1, with D perhaps TRBD2 (5 bases). Per the germline V gene, CDR1 is DFQATT and CDR2 is SNEGSKA (reference sequence). The V end lost 3 bases, the J end lost 5 bases, and 16 bases lay between the germline ends. The CDR3 has 14 residues. The CDR3: CSARTTRDGETQYF. As DNA, the CDR3 is TGCAGTGCTAGGACTACCCGAGATGGGGAGACCCAGTACTTC.

This clonotype has just a few counts. Because it lacks the conserved phenylalanine or tryptophan at the end, this CDR3 is likely a read error. The chain joins TRBV20-1 to TRBJ2-5; a possible D gene is TRBD2 (5 bases). Looked up from germline, CDR1 is DFQATT and CDR2 is SNEGSKA (reference sequence). The V end lost 2 bases, the J end lost 4 bases, and 11 bases lay between the germline ends. The CDR3 runs 13 residues. The CDR3 DNA sequence: TGCAGTGCTAGAACTAGGAGTACAGAGACCCAGTACAAC. Its translation: CSARTRSTETQYN.

This clonotype has ten or more counts. The chain is built from TRBV20-1 and TRBJ1-4; D is ambiguous. The ends were cut back, 1 base at V and 3 bases at J, with 9 bases in the middle. CDR1 is DFQATT and CDR2 is SNEGSKA in the germline V gene (reference sequence). The CDR3 sequence is 14 residues long. The CDR3 reads CSARGYQANEKLFF. The CDR3 region has the DNA TGCAGTGCTAGAGGGTACCAGGCTAATGAAAAACTGTTTTTT.

The table lists this clonotype with many counts. The junction differs from germline at one of its ends, possibly a read error. The CDR3 sequence is CSARESVDQPQNF. CDR3 nucleotide sequence: TGCAGTGCTAGAGAGTCAGTTGATCAGCCCCAGAATTTT. The genes are TRBV20-1 and TRBJ1-5; D gene uncertain. The CDR3 loop spans 13 amino acids. Per germline, CDR1 DFQATT and CDR2 SNEGSKA (reference sequence).

This clonotype was recorded many times. The chain couples TRBV4-1 to TRBJ1-1; D might be TRBD1 (6 bases). Trimming pared 3 bases from V and 0 bases from J, leaving 14 bases between. Germline V gene data show CDR1 as MGHRA and CDR2 as YSYEKL. The CDR3 covers 16 residues. The CDR3 loop is CASSQASQGLNTEAFF. The CDR3, as DNA: TGCGCCAGCAGCCAGGCCTCACAGGGTTTGAACACTGAAGCTTTCTTT.

This clonotype has a count of ten or more. This chain joins TRBV7-2 and TRBJ1-2, with D perhaps matching TRBD1 (5 bases). This CDR3 has 16 amino acids. Trimming removed 7 bases from V and 2 bases from J, with 20 bases in between. In germline, CDR1 is SGHTA, CDR2 FQGNSA. In nucleotides, the CDR3 is TGTGCCAGCATGAGTACAGTGACAGAAATAAACTATGGCTACACCTTC. Encoded protein: CASMSTVTEINYGYTF.

At least ten counts were recorded for this clonotype. The chain employs TRBV12-3 or TRBV12-4 and TRBJ2-6; unclear D gene. Trimming stripped 9 bases from V and 0 bases from J, with 9 bases between. The CDR3 has 14 amino acids. CDR3 nucleotide sequence: TGTGCCAGTAATCGAGACTCTGGGGCCAACGTCCTGACTTTC. Translated: CASNRDSGANVLTF.

This clonotype appeared many times. This chain links TRBV5-1 with TRBJ1-2, with TRBD1 as a possible D gene (6 bases). V was pared by 5 bases and J by 4 bases, with 21 bases between. The CDR3 length is 16 residues. The germline gives CDR1 SGHRS, CDR2 YFSETQ. CDR3 loop: CASSPGGQGRVYGYTF. The CDR3, as DNA: TGCGCCAGCAGTCCTGGAGGGCAGGGGCGAGTCTATGGCTACACCTTC.

Many counts were recorded for this clonotype. The chain employs TRBV19 and TRBJ1-5; TRBD1 is a possible D gene (6 bases). V was shortened by 6 bases and J by 3 bases, with 12 bases between the two germline ends. Germline-derived CDR1 and CDR2 are LNHDA and SQIVND (reference sequence). The CDR3 consists of 14 residues. The CDR3 DNA sequence: TGTGCCAGTAGCTTGACAGGCTCCAATCAGCCCCAGCATTTT. It yields the protein CASSLTGSNQPQHF.